Listed below are T cell receptor beta chains from one sample, sequenced in a study of naive and memory T cell subsets. TCRdb called the UMI-ligation and nested PCR reads again in MiXCR, with one record for every CDR3 protein. This table has 80,000 or so distinct CDR3 sequences, around 9% appearing once. What was sequenced was naive CD8+ T cells from blood. The source is a human donor in good health. The CDR3 runs from the conserved cysteine through the conserved F or W. Expanded clones get a size class; other rows say once, few or many, or leave the size out.

size: few
J: TRBJ1-5
V: TRBV19
CDR3: CASIQDHSNQPQHF

size: few
J: TRBJ2-3
V: TRBV11-2
CDR3: CASSWGLAGNADTQYF

size: -
J: TRBJ2-2
V: TRBV27
CDR3: CASSLGLYGELFF

size: few
J: TRBJ2-7
V: TRBV7-9
CDR3: CASSSVRTWEQYF

size: many
J: TRBJ2-5
V: TRBV7-2
CDR3: CASSLALVTENQETQYF

size: few
J: TRBJ2-1
V: TRBV7-8
CDR3: CASSLGVSATSGRNEQFF

size: many
J: TRBJ2-6
V: TRBV29-1
CDR3: CSVGHIDSGANVLTF

size: -
J: TRBJ2-2
V: TRBV5-6
CDR3: CASSFGATGELFF

size: many
J: TRBJ2-1
V: TRBV19
CDR3: CASSMMYISSDEQFF

size: -
J: TRBJ1-4
V: TRBV27
CDR3: CASNEGGGGEKLFF

size: -
J: TRBJ2-1
V: TRBV29-1
CDR3: CSVEGTSGSDEQFF

size: many
J: TRBJ2-1
V: TRBV7-9
CDR3: CASSLASRDQFF

size: few
J: TRBJ2-1
V: TRBV2
CDR3: CASSEPGINEQFF

size: many
J: TRBJ2-5
V: TRBV7-6
CDR3: CASSPPNGETQYF

size: -
J: TRBJ2-3
V: TRBV2
CDR3: CASSAGLAGEPDTQYF

size: few
J: TRBJ2-5
V: TRBV11-2
CDR3: CASSSSSGKETQYF

size: -
J: TRBJ2-1
V: TRBV5-4
CDR3: CASSLGYEQFF

size: -
J: TRBJ1-1
V: TRBV12-3/TRBV12-4
CDR3: CASSLKLFSLAEAFF

size: few
J: TRBJ2-7
V: TRBV2
CDR3: CASTRGDRGYEQYF

size: few
J: TRBJ2-1
V: TRBV28
CDR3: CASSLFSGESRDEQFF

size: -
J: TRBJ1-6
V: TRBV7-2
CDR3: CASSSGDAYNSPLHF

size: few
J: TRBJ2-1
V: TRBV5-4
CDR3: CASSIKRETYNEQFF

size: few
J: TRBJ2-7
V: TRBV7-8
CDR3: CASSPRTLSYEQYF

size: few
J: TRBJ2-2
V: TRBV10-1
CDR3: CASSETGTVNTGELFF

size: -
J: TRBJ2-1
V: TRBV11-3
CDR3: CASSFEGGSYNEQFF

size: -
J: TRBJ1-1
V: TRBV6-6
CDR3: CASRGTGTTEAFF

size: many
J: TRBJ1-1
V: TRBV20-1
CDR3: CSGRSYMNTEAFF

size: few
J: TRBJ2-1
V: TRBV20-1
CDR3: CSAIRLAYYNEQFF

size: many
J: TRBJ1-5
V: TRBV12-3/TRBV12-4
CDR3: CASSSGDINQPQHF

size: -
J: TRBJ2-3
V: TRBV12-3/TRBV12-4
CDR3: CASSLVTRDAREGRDTQYF

size: many
J: TRBJ1-1
V: TRBV6-1
CDR3: CASSYDRRNTEAFF

size: many
J: TRBJ2-1
V: TRBV20-1
CDR3: CSARGGGDPGPSYNEQFF

size: many
J: TRBJ2-5
V: TRBV9
CDR3: CASSDDGGVQETQYF

size: many
J: TRBJ2-1
V: TRBV9
CDR3: CASSVDLSGRVDNEQFF

size: few
J: TRBJ2-3
V: TRBV10-3
CDR3: CAIRTSGTTDTQYF

size: -
J: TRBJ2-1
V: TRBV20-1
CDR3: CSATDQLADYYNEQFF

size: many
J: TRBJ2-5
V: TRBV28
CDR3: CASRNDRGLQETQYF

size: few
J: TRBJ2-5
V: TRBV7-6
CDR3: CASSLVDTSQETQYF

size: few
J: TRBJ2-3
V: TRBV14
CDR3: CASSHPIRSLTQYF

size: -
J: TRBJ2-7
V: TRBV14
CDR3: CASSQEGSRFYSYEQYF

size: few
J: TRBJ2-1
V: TRBV20-1
CDR3: CSAPAGPASYNEQFF

size: -
J: TRBJ1-1
V: TRBV28
CDR3: CASSLKWGRDTEAFF

size: many
J: TRBJ2-7
V: TRBV20-1
CDR3: CSARDLGDSEQYF

size: -
J: TRBJ2-2
V: TRBV5-6
CDR3: CASSLIFGSGTGELFF

size: few
J: TRBJ1-6
V: TRBV6-7
CDR3: CARRNDPRAYNSPLHF

size: many
J: TRBJ1-5
V: TRBV19
CDR3: CASEGYSNQPQHF

size: many
J: TRBJ2-1
V: TRBV27
CDR3: CASSSSSSYNEQFF

size: few
J: TRBJ2-7
V: TRBV29-1
CDR3: CSVGQGLEQYF

size: few
J: TRBJ1-1
V: TRBV29-1
CDR3: CSVGFGAPDAFF

size: -
J: TRBJ2-5
V: TRBV5-4
CDR3: CASSTGLAGQETQYF

size: -
J: TRBJ1-2
V: TRBV29-1
CDR3: CSVDDRDYGYTF

size: -
J: TRBJ2-7
V: TRBV5-5
CDR3: CASSLLKGRSYEQYF

size: many
J: TRBJ1-5
V: TRBV3-1
CDR3: CASGGGGQPQHF

size: many
J: TRBJ2-1
V: TRBV7-9
CDR3: CASSPLRTESAYNEQFF

size: many
J: TRBJ2-7
V: TRBV2
CDR3: CASTKNSYEQYF

size: many
J: TRBJ1-3
V: TRBV11-2
CDR3: CASSLEVYSGNTIYF

size: few
J: TRBJ2-7
V: TRBV30
CDR3: CAGSGDSSYEQYF

size: many
J: TRBJ2-1
V: TRBV6-1
CDR3: CASSEVGNEQFF

size: -
J: TRBJ2-1
V: TRBV20-1
CDR3: CSARDSTAAQPYNEQFF